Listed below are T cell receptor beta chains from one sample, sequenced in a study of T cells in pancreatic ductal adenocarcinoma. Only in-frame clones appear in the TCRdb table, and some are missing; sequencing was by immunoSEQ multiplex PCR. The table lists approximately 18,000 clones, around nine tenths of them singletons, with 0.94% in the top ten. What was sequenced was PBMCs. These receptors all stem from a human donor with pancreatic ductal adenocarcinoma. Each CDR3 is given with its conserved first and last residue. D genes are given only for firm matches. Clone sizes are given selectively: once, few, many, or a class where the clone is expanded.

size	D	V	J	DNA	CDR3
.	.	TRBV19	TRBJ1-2	TGTGCCAGTACCCTGGGGGGGGGCGACTATGGCTACACCTTC	CASTLGGGDYGYTF
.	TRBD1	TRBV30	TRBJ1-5	TGTGCCTGGAGTGTACAATCAGGGGGCTGGCAGCCCCAGCATTTT	CAWSVQSGGWQPQHF
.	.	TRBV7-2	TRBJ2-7	TGTGCCAGCAGGGAGCGGTGGGGCTCCTACGAGCAGTACTTC	CASRERWGSYEQYF
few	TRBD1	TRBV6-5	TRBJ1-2	TGTGCCACCACGACAGGGAGCTATGGCTACACCTTC	CATTTGSYGYTF
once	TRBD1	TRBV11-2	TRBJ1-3	TGTGCCAGCAGCTTATTAGGGACAGGAGCTGGAAACACCATATATTTT	CASSLLGTGAGNTIYF
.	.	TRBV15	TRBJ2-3	TGTGCCACCAGCACCCAGGCCCAGGGGTACACAGATACGCAGTATTTT	CATSTQAQGYTDTQYF
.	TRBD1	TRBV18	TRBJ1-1	TGTGCCAGCTCACCACCCCAGGGGGCATGGAACACTGAAGCTTTCTTT	CASSPPQGAWNTEAFF
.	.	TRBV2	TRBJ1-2	TGTGCCAGCACCCTGGGGGGGAATGGCTACACCTTC	CASTLGGNGYTF
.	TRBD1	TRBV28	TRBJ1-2	TGTGCCAGCAGCTCACTTGGGGACAGGGGAGACTATGGCTACACCTTC	CASSSLGDRGDYGYTF
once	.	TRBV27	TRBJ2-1	TGTGCCAGCAGTCCGACATCCCCCACTAGGCCGTTCTACAATGAGCAGTTCTTC	CASSPTSPTRPFYNEQFF
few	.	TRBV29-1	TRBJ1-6	TGCAGCGTGGCCCAGGCGAATTCACCCCTCCACTTT	CSVAQANSPLHF
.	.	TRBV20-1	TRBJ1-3	TGCAGTTCCCCCTCCGGAAACACCATATATTTT	CSSPSGNTIYF
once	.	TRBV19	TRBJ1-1	TGTGCCAGTAGGGACCGTCGGGGTACGAACACTGAAGCTTTCTTT	CASRDRRGTNTEAFF
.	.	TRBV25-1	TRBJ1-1	TGTGCCAGCACCCGAGGGGACTTGAACACTGAAGCTTTCTTT	CASTRGDLNTEAFF
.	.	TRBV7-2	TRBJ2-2	TGTGCCAGCAGCTTAGCGAGGGTCACCGGGGAGCTGTTTTTT	CASSLARVTGELFF
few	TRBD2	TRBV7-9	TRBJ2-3	TGTGCCAGCAGCGGGACGGGGGGGTCAGGCACAGATACGCAGTATTTT	CASSGTGGSGTDTQYF
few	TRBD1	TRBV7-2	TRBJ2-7	TGTGCCAGCAGCTTATTCCTGGGACAGGGCTACGAGCAGTACTTC	CASSLFLGQGYEQYF
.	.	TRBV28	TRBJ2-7	TGTGCCAGCAGTTGGCAGGGGACCCACGAGCAGTACTTC	CASSWQGTHEQYF
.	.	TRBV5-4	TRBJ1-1	TGTGCCAGCAGCCCCAAACAGGGCGCGGACACTGAAGCTTTCTTT	CASSPKQGADTEAFF
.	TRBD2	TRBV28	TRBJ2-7	TGTGCCAGCAGTTACTCTAGCGGGGTGATTACCTACGAGCAGTACTTC	CASSYSSGVITYEQYF
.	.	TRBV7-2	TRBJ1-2	TGTGCCAGCAGCGCGTACAGGGTGTATGGCTACACCTTC	CASSAYRVYGYTF
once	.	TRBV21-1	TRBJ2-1	TGTGCCAGCCTTTACCTGGACAGAGCTGGCAATGAGCAGTTCTTC	CASLYLDRAGNEQFF
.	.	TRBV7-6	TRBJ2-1	TGTGCCAGCAGCCCGACAGGTCCCTTCTCCAATGAGCAGTTCTTC	CASSPTGPFSNEQFF
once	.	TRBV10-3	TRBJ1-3	TGTGCCATCAAGTCTCGGAACACCATATATTTT	CAIKSRNTIYF
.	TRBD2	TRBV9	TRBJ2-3	TGTGCCAGCAGCGTAGAAGGAGCTAGCGGGATCACAGATACGCAGTATTTT	CASSVEGASGITDTQYF
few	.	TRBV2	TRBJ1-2	TGTGCCAGCAGAGCGACAGGAACTGGCTACACCTTC	CASRATGTGYTF
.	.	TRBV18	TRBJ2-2	TGTGCCAGCTCACCAATAAGTAGAACCGCGAACACCGGGGAGCTGTTTTTT	CASSPISRTANTGELFF
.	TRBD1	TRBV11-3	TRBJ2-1	TGTGCCAGCAGCCCCCGGGACAGGGGTTCCAATGAGCAGTTCTTC	CASSPRDRGSNEQFF
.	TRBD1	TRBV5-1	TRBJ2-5	TGCGCCAGCAGCCTCCCGGGACAGCACCAAGAGACCCAGTACTTC	CASSLPGQHQETQYF